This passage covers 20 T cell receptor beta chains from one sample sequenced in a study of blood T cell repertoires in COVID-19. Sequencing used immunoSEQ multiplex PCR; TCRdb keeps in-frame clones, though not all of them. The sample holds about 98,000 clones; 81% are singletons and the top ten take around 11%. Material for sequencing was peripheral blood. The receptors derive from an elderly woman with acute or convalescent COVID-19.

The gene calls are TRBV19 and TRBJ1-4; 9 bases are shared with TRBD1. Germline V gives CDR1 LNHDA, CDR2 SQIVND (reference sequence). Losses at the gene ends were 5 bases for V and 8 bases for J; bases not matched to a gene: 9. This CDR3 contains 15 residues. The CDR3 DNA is TGTGCCAGTAGTCCCGGGACAGGGCATGGAGAAAAACTGTTTTTT. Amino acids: CASSPGTGHGEKLFF.

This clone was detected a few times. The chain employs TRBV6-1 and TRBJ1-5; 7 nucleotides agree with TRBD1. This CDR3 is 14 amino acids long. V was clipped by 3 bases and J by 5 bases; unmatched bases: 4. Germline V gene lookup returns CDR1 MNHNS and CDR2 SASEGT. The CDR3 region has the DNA TGTGCCAGCAGTGAGCAGGGGGTCCATCAGCCCCAGCATTTT. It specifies CASSEQGVHQPQHF.

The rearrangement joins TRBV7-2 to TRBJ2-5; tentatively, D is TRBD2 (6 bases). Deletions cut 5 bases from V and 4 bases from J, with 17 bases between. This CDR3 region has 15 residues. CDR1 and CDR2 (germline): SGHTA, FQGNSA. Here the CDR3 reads CASSRLGRGGETQYF. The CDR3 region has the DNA TGTGCCAGCAGCAGATTAGGTAGGGGAGGAGAGACCCAGTACTTC.

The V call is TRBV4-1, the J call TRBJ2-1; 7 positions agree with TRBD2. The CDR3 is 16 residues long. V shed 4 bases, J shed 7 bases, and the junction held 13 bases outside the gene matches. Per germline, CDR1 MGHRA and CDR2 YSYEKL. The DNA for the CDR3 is TGCGCCAGCAGCCCTCTTGGCCGGGAGGATGGAAATGAGCAGTTCTTC. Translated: CASSPLGREDGNEQFF.

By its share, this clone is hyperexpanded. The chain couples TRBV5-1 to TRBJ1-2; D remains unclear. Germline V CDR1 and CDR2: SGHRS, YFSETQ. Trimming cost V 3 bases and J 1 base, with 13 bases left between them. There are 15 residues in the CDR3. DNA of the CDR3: TGCGCCAGCAGCTCTTCCCCTACCGTTAACTATGGCTACACCTTC. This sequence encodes CASSSSPTVNYGYTF. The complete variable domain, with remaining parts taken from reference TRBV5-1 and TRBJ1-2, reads KAGVTQTPRYLIKTRGQQVTLSCSPISGHRSVSWYQQTPGQGLQFLFEYFSETQRNKGNFPGRFSGRQFSNSRSEMNVSTLELGDSALYLCASSSSPTVNYGYTFGSGTRLTVV.

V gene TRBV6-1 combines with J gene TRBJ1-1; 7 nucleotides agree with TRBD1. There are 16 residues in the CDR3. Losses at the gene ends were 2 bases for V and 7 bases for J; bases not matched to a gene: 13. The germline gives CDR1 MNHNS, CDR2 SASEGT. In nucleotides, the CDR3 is TGTGCCAGCAGTGAAAGGGGAAACAGGGGAACCCATGAAGCTTTCTTT. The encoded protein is CASSERGNRGTHEAFF.

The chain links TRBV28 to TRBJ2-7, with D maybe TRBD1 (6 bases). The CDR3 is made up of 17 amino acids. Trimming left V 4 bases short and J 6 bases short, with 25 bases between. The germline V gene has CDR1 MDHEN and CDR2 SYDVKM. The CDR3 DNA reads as TGTGCCAGCAGTTCCCGGGACATTAGGGGTAGTTCCGCCGAGCAGTACTTC. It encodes CASSSRDIRGSSAEQYF. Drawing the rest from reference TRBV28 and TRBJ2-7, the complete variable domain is DVKVTQSSRYLVKRTGEKVFLECVQDMDHENMFWYRQDPGLGLRLIYFSYDVKMKEKGDIPEGYSVSREKKERFSLILESASTNQTSMYLCASSSRDIRGSSAEQYFGPGTRLTVT.

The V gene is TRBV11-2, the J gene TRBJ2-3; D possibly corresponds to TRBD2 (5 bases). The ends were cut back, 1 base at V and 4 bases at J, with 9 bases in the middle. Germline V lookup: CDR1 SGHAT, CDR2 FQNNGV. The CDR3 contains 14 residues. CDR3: CASSLARGSDTQYF. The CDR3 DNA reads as TGTGCCAGCAGCTTAGCACGGGGATCAGATACGCAGTATTTT.

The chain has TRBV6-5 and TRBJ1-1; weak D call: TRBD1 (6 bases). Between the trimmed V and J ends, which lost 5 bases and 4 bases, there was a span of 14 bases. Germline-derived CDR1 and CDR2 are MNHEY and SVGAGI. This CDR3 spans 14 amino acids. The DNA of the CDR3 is TGTGCCAGCAGTACCGCGACAGGAGGCACTGAAGCTTTCTTT. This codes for CASSTATGGTEAFF.

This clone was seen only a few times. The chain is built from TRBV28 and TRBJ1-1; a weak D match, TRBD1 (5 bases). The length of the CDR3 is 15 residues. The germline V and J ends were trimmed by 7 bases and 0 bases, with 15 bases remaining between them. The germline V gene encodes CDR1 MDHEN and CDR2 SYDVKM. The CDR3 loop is CASNGGIPMNTEAFF. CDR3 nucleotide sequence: TGTGCCAGCAACGGGGGGATCCCCATGAACACTGAAGCTTTCTTT. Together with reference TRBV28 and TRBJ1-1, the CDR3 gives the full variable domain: DVKVTQSSRYLVKRTGEKVFLECVQDMDHENMFWYRQDPGLGLRLIYFSYDVKMKEKGDIPEGYSVSREKKERFSLILESASTNQTSMYLCASNGGIPMNTEAFFGQGTRLTVV.

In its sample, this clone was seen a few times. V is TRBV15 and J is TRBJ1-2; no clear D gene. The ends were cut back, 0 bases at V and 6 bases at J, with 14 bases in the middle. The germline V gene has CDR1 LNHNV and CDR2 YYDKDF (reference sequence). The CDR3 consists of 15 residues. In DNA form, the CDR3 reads TGTGCCACCAGCAGAGATGGCAGGATTTGGGATGGCTACACCTTC. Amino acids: CATSRDGRIWDGYTF.

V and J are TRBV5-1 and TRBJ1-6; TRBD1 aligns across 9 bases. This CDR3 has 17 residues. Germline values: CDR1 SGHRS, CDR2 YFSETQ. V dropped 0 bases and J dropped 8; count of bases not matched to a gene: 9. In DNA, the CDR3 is TGCGCCAGCAGCTTGGCCACAGGGGGCGGCCTGTATTCACCCCTCCACTTT. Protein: CASSLATGGGLYSPLHF. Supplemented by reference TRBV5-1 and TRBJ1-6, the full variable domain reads KAGVTQTPRYLIKTRGQQVTLSCSPISGHRSVSWYQQTPGQGLQFLFEYFSETQRNKGNFPGRFSGRQFSNSRSEMNVSTLELGDSALYLCASSLATGGGLYSPLHFGNGTRLTVT.

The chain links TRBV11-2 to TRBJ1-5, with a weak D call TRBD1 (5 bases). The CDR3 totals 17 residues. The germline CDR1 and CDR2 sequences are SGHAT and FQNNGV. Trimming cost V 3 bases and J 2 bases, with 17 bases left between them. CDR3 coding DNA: TGTGCCAGCAGCTTCGGGGGGACCTCCAATGGCAATCAGCCCCAGCATTTT. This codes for CASSFGGTSNGNQPQHF.

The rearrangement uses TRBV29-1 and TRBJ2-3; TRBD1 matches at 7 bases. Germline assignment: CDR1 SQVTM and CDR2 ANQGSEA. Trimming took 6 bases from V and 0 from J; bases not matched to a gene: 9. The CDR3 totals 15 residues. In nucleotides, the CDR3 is TGCAGCGTCCTGGGCACAGGGGAAAGCACAGATACGCAGTATTTT. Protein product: CSVLGTGESTDTQYF.

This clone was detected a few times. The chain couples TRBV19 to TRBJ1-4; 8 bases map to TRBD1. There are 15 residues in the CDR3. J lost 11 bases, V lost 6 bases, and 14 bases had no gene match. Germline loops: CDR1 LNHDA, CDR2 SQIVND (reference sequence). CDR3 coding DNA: TGTGCCAGTAGCCGAATCCCGGGACAGGCGAACAAACTGTTTTTT. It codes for CASSRIPGQANKLFF.

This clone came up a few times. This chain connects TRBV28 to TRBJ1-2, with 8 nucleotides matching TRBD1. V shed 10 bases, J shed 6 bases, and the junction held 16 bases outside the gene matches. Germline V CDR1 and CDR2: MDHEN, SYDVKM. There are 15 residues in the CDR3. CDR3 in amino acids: CATQRTGKLGDGYTF. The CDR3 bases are TGTGCCACACAAAGGACAGGGAAGTTAGGAGATGGCTACACCTTC.

CDR3 sequence: CASSIPGADTQYF. The CDR3 coding sequence is TGTGCCAGCTCAATCCCAGGGGCAGATACGCAGTATTTT. This chain uses TRBV18 with TRBJ2-3, with a possible D match to TRBD1 (6 bases). V was pared by 5 bases and J by 4 bases, with 10 bases between. The CDR3 runs 13 residues. CDR1 KGHSH and CDR2 LQKENI come from the germline V gene. Based on the CDR3 plus reference TRBV18 and TRBJ2-3, the full variable domain is NAGVMQNPRHLVRRRGQEARLRCSPMKGHSHVYWYRQLPEEGLKFMVYLQKENIIDESGMPKERFSAEFPKEGPSILRIQQVVRGDSAAYFCASSIPGADTQYFGPGTRLTVL.

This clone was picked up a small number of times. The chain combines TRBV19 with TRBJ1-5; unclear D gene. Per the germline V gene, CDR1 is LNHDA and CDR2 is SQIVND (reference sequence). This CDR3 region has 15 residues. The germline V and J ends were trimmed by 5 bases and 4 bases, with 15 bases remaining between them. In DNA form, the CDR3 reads TGTGCCAGTAGTGGACTACAGAGAAGTAATCAGCCCCAGCATTTT. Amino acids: CASSGLQRSNQPQHF.

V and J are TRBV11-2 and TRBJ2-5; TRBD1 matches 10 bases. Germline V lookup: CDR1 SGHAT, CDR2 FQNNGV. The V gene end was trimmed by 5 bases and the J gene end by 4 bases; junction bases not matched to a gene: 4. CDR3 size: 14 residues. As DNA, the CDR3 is TGTGCCAGCAGCCGACAGGGGGCGGCAGAGACCCAGTACTTC. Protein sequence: CASSRQGAAETQYF.

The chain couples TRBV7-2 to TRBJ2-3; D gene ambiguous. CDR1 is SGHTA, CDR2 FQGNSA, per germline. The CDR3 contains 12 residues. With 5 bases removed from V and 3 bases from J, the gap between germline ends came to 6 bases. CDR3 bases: TGTGCCAGCAGCCTATTAACAGATACGCAGTATTTT. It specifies CASSLLTDTQYF.